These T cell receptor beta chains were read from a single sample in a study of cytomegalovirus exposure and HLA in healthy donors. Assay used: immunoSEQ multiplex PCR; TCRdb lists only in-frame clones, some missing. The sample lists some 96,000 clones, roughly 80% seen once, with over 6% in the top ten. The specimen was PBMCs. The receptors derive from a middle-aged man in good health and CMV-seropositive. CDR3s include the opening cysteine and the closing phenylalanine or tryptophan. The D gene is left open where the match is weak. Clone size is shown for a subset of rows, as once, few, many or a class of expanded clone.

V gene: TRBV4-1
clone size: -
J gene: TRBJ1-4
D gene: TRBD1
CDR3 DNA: TGCGCCAGCAGCCCTCAATGGCAGGGGGATGAAAAACTGTTTTTT
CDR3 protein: CASSPQWQGDEKLFF

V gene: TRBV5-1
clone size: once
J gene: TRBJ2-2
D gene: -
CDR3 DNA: TGCGCCAGCAGCTTGCCGAGAGAGGACACCGGGGAGCTGTTTTTT
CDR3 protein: CASSLPREDTGELFF

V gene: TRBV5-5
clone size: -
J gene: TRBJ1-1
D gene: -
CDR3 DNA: TGTGCCAGCAGCTTGGGTACAGCGGACACTGAAGCTTTCTTT
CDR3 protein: CASSLGTADTEAFF

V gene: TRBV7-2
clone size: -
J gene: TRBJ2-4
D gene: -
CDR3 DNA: TGTGCCAGCAGCGGGCGTCAGGGGAATGGCATTCAGTACTTC
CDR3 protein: CASSGRQGNGIQYF

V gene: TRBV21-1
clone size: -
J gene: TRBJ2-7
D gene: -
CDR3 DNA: TGTGCCAGCACCATGGGACTAGCGGGAGAATACGAGCAGTACTTC
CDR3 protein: CASTMGLAGEYEQYF

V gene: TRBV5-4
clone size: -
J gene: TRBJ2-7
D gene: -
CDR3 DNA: TGTGCCAGCAGCAGGAAGGACAGTACCTACGAGCAGTACTTC
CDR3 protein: CASSRKDSTYEQYF

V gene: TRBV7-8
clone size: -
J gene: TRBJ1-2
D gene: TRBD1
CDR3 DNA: TGTGCCAGCAGCCAGTACAAACCGGGACAGGGGGCGAGAGGCTACACCTTC
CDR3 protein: CASSQYKPGQGARGYTF

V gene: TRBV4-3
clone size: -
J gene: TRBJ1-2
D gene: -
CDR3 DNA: TGCGCCAGCAGCCAAGATCCGGGACCCGGGGGTTATGGCTACACCTTC
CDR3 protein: CASSQDPGPGGYGYTF

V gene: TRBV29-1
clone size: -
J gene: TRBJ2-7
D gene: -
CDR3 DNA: TGCAGCGTCGCTACCGTTCTCGGGGGCGAGCAGTACTTC
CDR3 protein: CSVATVLGGEQYF

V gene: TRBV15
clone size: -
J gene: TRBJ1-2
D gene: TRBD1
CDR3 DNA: TGTGCCACCAGCAGAGCGGCCGGGACAGGGAGGGCCTATGGCTACACCTTC
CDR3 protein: CATSRAAGTGRAYGYTF

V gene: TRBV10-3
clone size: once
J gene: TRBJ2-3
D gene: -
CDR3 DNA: TGTGCCATCAGAGAGAGCTATAGCACAGATACGCAGTATTTT
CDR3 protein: CAIRESYSTDTQYF

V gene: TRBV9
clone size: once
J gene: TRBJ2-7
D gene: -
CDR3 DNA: TGTGCCAGCAGCGTAGCGGCGGGGTCCTACGAGCAGTACTTC
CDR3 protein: CASSVAAGSYEQYF

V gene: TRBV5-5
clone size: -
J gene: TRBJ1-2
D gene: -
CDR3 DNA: TGTGCCAGCAGCTCCCGACAGAATGGCTACACCTTC
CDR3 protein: CASSSRQNGYTF

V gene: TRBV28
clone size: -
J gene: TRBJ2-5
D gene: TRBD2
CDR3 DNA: TGTGCCAGCCGGGGTTTGGGGGGGTGGGAGACCCAGTACTTC
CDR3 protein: CASRGLGGWETQYF

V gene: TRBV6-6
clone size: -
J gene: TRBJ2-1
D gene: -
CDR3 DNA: TGTGCCAGCAGTCACAGTATCCATGAGCAGTTCTTC
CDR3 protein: CASSHSIHEQFF

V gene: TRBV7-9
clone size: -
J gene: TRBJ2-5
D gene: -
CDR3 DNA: TGTGCCAGCAGCTTAGGAGGAGGGGAGACCCAGTACTTC
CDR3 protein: CASSLGGGETQYF

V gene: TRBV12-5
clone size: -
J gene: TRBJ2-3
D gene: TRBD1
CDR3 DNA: TGTGCTAGTGGTTTGGTAGGGGGCGCCACAGATACGCAGTATTTT
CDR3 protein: CASGLVGGATDTQYF

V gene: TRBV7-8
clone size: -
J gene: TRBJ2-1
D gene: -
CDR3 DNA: TGTGCCAGCAGCGCCAGCGGTAGGCAGGGGAATGAGCAGTTCTTC
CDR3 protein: CASSASGRQGNEQFF

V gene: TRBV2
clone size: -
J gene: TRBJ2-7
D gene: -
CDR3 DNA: TGTGCCAGCAACTCCAGACCCGGGGAGCAGTACTTC
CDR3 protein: CASNSRPGEQYF

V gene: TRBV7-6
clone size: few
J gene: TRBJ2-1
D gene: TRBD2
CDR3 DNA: TGTGCCAGCAGCCGGACTAGAGCCCCCAATGAGCAGTTCTTC
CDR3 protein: CASSRTRAPNEQFF

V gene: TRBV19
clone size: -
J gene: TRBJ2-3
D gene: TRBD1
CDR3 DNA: TGTGCCAGTAGCATTGGGACAGCCCACACAGATACGCAGTATTTT
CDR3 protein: CASSIGTAHTDTQYF

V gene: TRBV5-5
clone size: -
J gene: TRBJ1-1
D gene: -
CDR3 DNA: TGTGCCAGCAGCTTAACGTTGGAGATGAACACTGAAGCTTTCTTT
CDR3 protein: CASSLTLEMNTEAFF

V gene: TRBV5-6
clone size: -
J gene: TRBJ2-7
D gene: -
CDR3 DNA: TGTGCCAGCAGCTTTTTCGACGAGCAGTACTTC
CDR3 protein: CASSFFDEQYF

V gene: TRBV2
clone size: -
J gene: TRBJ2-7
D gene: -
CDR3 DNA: TGTGCCAGCAGTGCGGAGGTCCGGCGTTACGAGCAGTACTTC
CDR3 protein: CASSAEVRRYEQYF

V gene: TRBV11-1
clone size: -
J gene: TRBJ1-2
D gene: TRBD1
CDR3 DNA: TGTGCCAGCAGTGGGACAGGGGCCTTGCGCTACACCTTC
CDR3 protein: CASSGTGALRYTF

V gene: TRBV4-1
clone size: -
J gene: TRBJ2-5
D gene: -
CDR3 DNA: TGCGCCAGCAGCCAAGAAGGGGTAGGGCCCCTCGGGACCCAGTACTTC
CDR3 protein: CASSQEGVGPLGTQYF

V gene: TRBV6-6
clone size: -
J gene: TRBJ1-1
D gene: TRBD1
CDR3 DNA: TGTGCCAGCAGGAGGGACAGCACTGAAGCTTTCTTT
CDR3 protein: CASRRDSTEAFF

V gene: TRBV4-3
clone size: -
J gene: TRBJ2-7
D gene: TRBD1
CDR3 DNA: TGCGCCAGCAGCCAAGATTCAACAGGGGGGTCCTACGAGCAGTACTTC
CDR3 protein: CASSQDSTGGSYEQYF

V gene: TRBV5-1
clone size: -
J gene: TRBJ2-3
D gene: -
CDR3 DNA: TGCGCCAGCAGTCTGGGCGGGGGCGCGGGCACAGATACGCAGTATTTT
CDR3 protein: CASSLGGGAGTDTQYF

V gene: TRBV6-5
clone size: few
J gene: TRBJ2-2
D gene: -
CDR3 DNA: TGTGCCAGCAGTTACTCGAGCGGATCGGAGCTGTTTTTT
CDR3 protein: CASSYSSGSELFF

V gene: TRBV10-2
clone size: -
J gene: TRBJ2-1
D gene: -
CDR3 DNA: TGCGCCAGCAGCCAGGCCACCCACAATGAGCAGTTCTTC
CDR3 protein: CASSQATHNEQFF

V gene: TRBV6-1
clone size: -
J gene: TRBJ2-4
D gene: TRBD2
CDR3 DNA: TGTGCCAGCAGTGTCAGACTAGCGGGAAATGGGAACATTCAGTACTTC
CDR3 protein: CASSVRLAGNGNIQYF

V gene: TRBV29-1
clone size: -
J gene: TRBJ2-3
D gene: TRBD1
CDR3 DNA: TGCAGCGTTGAAAGCGGACAGGGTCTCACAGATACGCAGTATTTT
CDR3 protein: CSVESGQGLTDTQYF